The 30 T cell receptor beta chains presented below share a single source sample, sequenced in a study of T cell changes during pregnancy in multiple sclerosis. Profiling relied on immunoSEQ multiplex PCR, and the TCRdb table lists in-frame clones only, not all of them. The table records tens of thousands of clones, approximately 90% of them present only once. The material sequenced was CD8+ T cells from peripheral blood mononuclear cells, taken in the second trimester of pregnancy. The receptor source for this set is a female donor with multiple sclerosis, enrolled in a pregnancy study.

The rearrangement joins TRBV4-3 to TRBJ2-7; D ambiguous. The CDR3 runs 13 residues. Germline loops: CDR1 LGHNA, CDR2 YSLEER. Trimming removed 0 bases from V and 7 bases from J, with 10 bases in between. CDR3: CASSQDFMREQYF. The CDR3 DNA reads as TGCGCCAGCAGCCAAGATTTTATGAGGGAGCAGTACTTC.

The genes are TRBV11-3 and TRBJ2-7; D is undetermined. The CDR3 is 13 residues long. Trimming left V 5 bases short and J 2 bases short, with 10 bases between. Germline CDR1 SGHNT, CDR2 YENEEA. CDR3 DNA sequence: TGTGCCAGCAGCCCGACCCTAGCCTACGAGCAGTACTTC. It codes for CASSPTLAYEQYF. Variable domain in full (rest from reference TRBV11-3 and TRBJ2-7): EAGVVQSPRYKIIEKKQPVAFWCNPISGHNTLYWYLQNLGQGPELLIRYENEEAVDDSQLPKDRFSAERLKGVDSTLKIQPAELGDSAVYLCASSPTLAYEQYFGPGTRLTVT.

CDR3 nucleotides: TGCGCCAGCAGCCAAGATGACAGGGCGTACGAGCAGTACTTC. Its translation: CASSQDDRAYEQYF. This chain links TRBV4-1 with TRBJ2-7; TRBD1 aligns across 7 bases. The CDR3 extends over 14 amino acids. Germline V gene sequence: CDR1 MGHRA, CDR2 YSYEKL. Unmatched junction bases numbered 3, after V lost 0 bases and J lost 4 bases.

The gene calls are TRBV2 and TRBJ1-5; D is possibly TRBD1 (5 bases). Trimming left V 2 bases short and J 5 bases short, with 10 bases between. This CDR3 spans 14 amino acids. The germline V gene encodes CDR1 SNHLY and CDR2 FYNNEI. The CDR3 region is CASSERRRDQPQHF. CDR3 sequence (DNA): TGTGCCAGCAGTGAACGGCGCAGGGATCAGCCCCAGCATTTT.

CDR3 amino acids: CAIRDLNRQGWSGYTF. CDR3 bases: TGTGCCATCAGAGACCTAAACAGACAGGGATGGAGTGGCTACACCTTC. The rearrangement links TRBV10-3 to TRBJ1-2, with 7 bases lining up with TRBD1. Germline CDR1 ENHRY, CDR2 SYGVKD. Trimming cost V 6 bases and J 7 bases; bases outside gene matches: 17. The CDR3 is made up of 16 amino acids.

J is TRBJ2-7 and V is TRBV4-3; D possibly corresponds to TRBD1 (5 bases). This CDR3 has 15 residues. Deletions cut 0 bases from V and 3 bases from J, with 12 bases between. The germline CDR1 and CDR2 sequences are LGHNA and YSLEER. CDR3 in DNA: TGCGCCAGCAGCCAAGATAGGGGTTACTTCTACGAGCAGTACTTC. Its translation is CASSQDRGYFYEQYF.

The chain uses TRBV27 and TRBJ2-1, with D perhaps matching TRBD2 (6 bases). Per germline, CDR1 MNHEY and CDR2 SMNVEV (reference sequence). Deletions cut 5 bases from V and 7 bases from J, with 12 bases between. The CDR3 is 13 amino acids. CDR3 loop: CASSLRGKNEQFF. CDR3 bases: TGTGCCAGCAGTCTTCGGGGGAAAAATGAGCAGTTCTTC.

The CDR3 DNA is TGTGCCAGCAGTACGTTTAGTACCCCGAACACTGAAGCTTTCTTT. This translates into CASSTFSTPNTEAFF. The J gene is TRBJ1-1, the V gene TRBV28; D remains ambiguous. Trimming took off 5 bases at V and 1 base at J, with 14 bases between the two ends. This CDR3 comprises 15 residues. Germline CDR1 reads MDHEN; CDR2 reads SYDVKM.

This chain uses TRBV19 with TRBJ1-1, with no clear D. This CDR3 spans 13 amino acids. The germline gives CDR1 LNHDA, CDR2 SQIVND (reference sequence). V was cut by 3 bases and J by 1 base, with 6 bases left in between. This CDR3 is CASSIVWNTEAFF. The CDR3 DNA reads as TGTGCCAGTAGTATTGTATGGAACACTGAAGCTTTCTTT.

The chain employs TRBV10-3 and TRBJ2-7, with D perhaps matching TRBD2 (7 bases). Trimming shortened V by 8 bases and J by 4 bases, and 15 bases separated the two germline ends. Germline V lookup: CDR1 ENHRY, CDR2 SYGVKD. The CDR3 spans 13 residues. The CDR3 DNA reads as TGTGCCATCGGGGGCGGGGGCCCATACGAGCAGTACTTC. Translated: CAIGGGGPYEQYF.

This clone has just a few counts. The chain carries TRBV7-2 and TRBJ2-3; the match to TRBD2 covers 13 bases. The CDR3 covers 17 residues. Germline CDR1 reads SGHTA; CDR2 reads FQGNSA. Trimming removed 2 bases from V and 3 bases from J; junction bases left unmatched: 5. CDR3 sequence: CASSLPGTSGATDTQYF. CDR3 in DNA: TGTGCCAGCAGCTTACCAGGGACTAGCGGGGCGACAGATACGCAGTATTTT.

The chain is built from TRBV15 and TRBJ2-1, with D perhaps TRBD2 (5 bases). Germline assignment: CDR1 LNHNV and CDR2 YYDKDF (reference sequence). The CDR3 is made up of 17 amino acids. The V end was cut by 0 bases, the J end by 4 bases, with 16 bases between. The chain's CDR3 is CATSRDAGGQEYNEQFF. CDR3 sequence (DNA): TGTGCCACCAGCAGAGATGCGGGTGGTCAGGAATACAATGAGCAGTTCTTC.

The chain couples TRBV5-6 to TRBJ2-5, with TRBD1 identical over 8 bases. J gave up 2 bases and V 4 bases, and 10 bases lay outside the gene matches. CDR1 is SGHDT and CDR2 is YYEEEE in the germline V gene. The CDR3 is 16 residues long. CDR3 nucleotides: TGTGCCAGCAGCCTCATCGGTACAGGGGGGCAAGAGACCCAGTACTTC. It yields the protein CASSLIGTGGQETQYF.

For this clone: One end of the junction is discordant with germline, which a read error may explain. The chain couples TRBV4-3 to TRBJ1-4, with TRBD1 as a possible D gene (5 bases). This CDR3 spans 15 amino acids. Germline lookup yields CDR1 LGHNA and CDR2 YSLEER. The CDR3 reads CASSEEEGFHEKLFF. In DNA, the CDR3 is TGCGCCAGCAGCGAAGAGGAGGGGTTTCATGAAAAACTGTTTTTT.

The chain recombines TRBV30 with TRBJ1-6; 9 bases map to TRBD1. Per germline, CDR1 GTSNPN and CDR2 SVGIG (reference sequence). The CDR3 covers 12 residues. CDR3 sequence (DNA): TGTGCTGGGACAGGGTGGAATTCACCCCTCCACTTT. Translation: CAGTGWNSPLHF.

The rearrangement uses TRBV7-3 and TRBJ2-7; 9 nucleotides line up with TRBD1. J lost 3 bases, V lost 2 bases, and 2 bases had no gene match. This CDR3 contains 14 residues. Germline CDR1 SGHTA, CDR2 FQGTGA. The CDR3 DNA sequence: TGTGCCAGCAGCTTAGACAGGGGGTACTACGAGCAGTACTTC. This codes for CASSLDRGYYEQYF. Combining the CDR3 with reference TRBV7-3 and TRBJ2-7 gives the whole variable domain GAGVSQTPSNKVTEKGKYVELRCDPISGHTALYWYRQSLGQGPEFLIYFQGTGAADDSGLPNDRFFAVRPEGSVSTLKIQRTERGDSAVYLCASSLDRGYYEQYFGPGTRLTVT.

In this sample, this clone turned up a few times. The chain links TRBV13 to TRBJ1-1; no clear D. V was trimmed by 7 bases and J by 6 bases, leaving 18 bases between them. This CDR3 spans 14 amino acids. Per the germline V gene, CDR1 is PRHDT and CDR2 is FYEKMQ (reference sequence). The CDR3 protein is CASTGRENVPEAFF. CDR3 sequence (DNA): TGTGCCAGCACAGGACGGGAAAATGTCCCTGAAGCTTTCTTT.

This chain uses TRBV5-4 with TRBJ1-2; 8 nucleotides agree with TRBD1. CDR3 length equals 15 residues. V gave up 3 bases and J gave up 8 bases; unmatched junction bases: 12. From germline, CDR1 is SGHNT and CDR2 YYREEE (reference sequence). The CDR3 region is CASSSGQGVSSGYTF. DNA of the CDR3: TGTGCCAGCAGCTCAGGACAGGGAGTTAGTTCGGGCTACACCTTC.

To note about this clone: This sequence is one base from a far larger clone and is likely a read error. CDR3 DNA sequence: TGTGCCAGCAGTGTCGGGACTAGCGACTACAATGAGCAGTTCTTC. Encoded protein: CASSVGTSDYNEQFF. This sequence joins TRBV6-1 and TRBJ2-1, with 10 nucleotides matching TRBD2. V was pared by 4 bases and J by 3 bases, with 3 bases of the junction left unmatched. The CDR3 runs 15 residues. Germline V gene sequence: CDR1 MNHNS, CDR2 SASEGT.

The J gene is TRBJ1-1, the V gene TRBV6-5, with D possibly being TRBD1 (5 bases). There are 13 residues in the CDR3. Per the germline V gene, CDR1 is MNHEY and CDR2 is SVGAGI. The ends were cut back, 7 bases at V and 1 base at J, with 10 bases in the middle. Here the CDR3 DNA reads TGTGCCAGCAACCTAGACAGGAACACTGAAGCTTTCTTT. This encodes CASNLDRNTEAFF.

The rearrangement links TRBV13 to TRBJ2-1; D might be TRBD1 (6 bases). This CDR3 contains 14 residues. Trimming took 5 bases from V and 4 from J, leaving 12 bases between them. Per the germline V gene, CDR1 is PRHDT and CDR2 is FYEKMQ (reference sequence). The CDR3 loop is CASSLQGTYNEQFF. CDR3 DNA sequence: TGTGCCAGCAGCCTGCAGGGGACGTACAATGAGCAGTTCTTC.

The chain recombines TRBV5-4 with TRBJ2-3, with TRBD2 matching over 9 bases. V lost 4 bases and J lost 1; bases outside the gene matches: 16. The CDR3 loop spans 19 amino acids. Germline V lookup: CDR1 SGHNT, CDR2 YYREEE (reference sequence). DNA for the CDR3: TGTGCCAGCAGCGGAGAACCGGGCGATTTAGCGGGAGGCACAGATACGCAGTATTTT. This gives the protein CASSGEPGDLAGGTDTQYF.

This rearrangement joins TRBV10-3 to TRBJ2-1, with 7 bases identical to TRBD1. With 3 bases clipped from V and 5 bases from J, the junction kept 4 bases outside the gene matches. Germline CDR1 and CDR2: ENHRY and SYGVKD. This CDR3 comprises 14 residues. DNA for the CDR3: TGTGCCATCAGTGAAGCAGGGGGAAACAATGAGCAGTTCTTC. Translated: CAISEAGGNNEQFF.

The chain recombines TRBV30 with TRBJ1-1; D might be TRBD1 (5 bases). V was trimmed by 0 bases and J by 4 bases, leaving 6 bases between them. The germline gives CDR1 GTSNPN, CDR2 SVGIG (reference sequence). The CDR3 spans 12 residues. CDR3 amino acids: CAWSVTGTEAFF. DNA of the CDR3: TGTGCCTGGAGTGTAACAGGCACTGAAGCTTTCTTT.

The chain employs TRBV6-1 and TRBJ2-7; tentative D call: TRBD1 (7 bases). This CDR3 has 14 residues. CDR1 is MNHNS and CDR2 is SASEGT in the germline V gene. V lost 2 bases, J lost 0 bases, and 8 bases lay in between. The CDR3 region has the DNA TGTGCCAGCAGTGAACAGGGGGGCTCCTACGAGCAGTACTTC. As protein: CASSEQGGSYEQYF.

A remark on this clone: The sample contains more than one DNA sequence encoding this CDR3. The chain joins TRBV7-3 to TRBJ2-7; 11 bases line up with TRBD2. The CDR3 totals 14 residues. Per the germline V gene, CDR1 is SGHTA and CDR2 is FQGTGA. After removal of 4 bases from V and 6 bases from J, the junction contained 5 bases not matched to a gene. CDR3 in DNA: TGTGCCAGCAGCTCAACCGGGACTAGCGGCGAGCAGTACTTC. Translating it yields CASSSTGTSGEQYF. The full variable domain, completed using reference TRBV7-3 and TRBJ2-7, is GAGVSQTPSNKVTEKGKYVELRCDPISGHTALYWYRQSLGQGPEFLIYFQGTGAADDSGLPNDRFFAVRPEGSVSTLKIQRTERGDSAVYLCASSSTGTSGEQYFGPGTRLTVT.

Only one count was recorded for this clone. J is TRBJ2-1 and V is TRBV27; D call uncertain. The CDR3 has 13 residues. Trimming removed 8 bases at V and 6 bases at J, with 14 bases between. Germline values: CDR1 MNHEY, CDR2 SMNVEV (reference sequence). In DNA, the CDR3 is TGTGCCAGCGCGGCGTCCCCCATCAATGAGCAGTTCTTC. Protein product: CASAASPINEQFF.

The chain joins TRBV27 to TRBJ2-5; D unresolved. Germline V lookup: CDR1 MNHEY, CDR2 SMNVEV (reference sequence). The CDR3 extends over 12 amino acids. V gave up 5 bases and J gave up 5 bases, with 9 bases separating them. In nucleotides, the CDR3 is TGTGCCAGCAGTCCAAACATTGAGACCCAGTACTTC. Protein product: CASSPNIETQYF.

The chain recombines TRBV6-6 with TRBJ1-1, with 9 bases aligning to TRBD1. Trimming cost V 5 bases and J 3 bases; bases outside gene matches: 7. The CDR3 consists of 15 residues. CDR1 and CDR2 from the germline V gene are MNHNY and SVGAGI (reference sequence). The CDR3 loop is CASSQWTGAYTEAFF. The CDR3 DNA reads TGTGCCAGCAGTCAATGGACAGGGGCATACACTGAAGCTTTCTTT.

This chain joins TRBV7-9 and TRBJ1-3; TRBD1 matches at 7 bases. J gave up 3 bases and V 1 base, and 3 bases lay outside the gene matches. Germline-derived CDR1 and CDR2 are SEHNR and FQNEAQ (reference sequence). This CDR3 comprises 15 residues. Here the CDR3 reads CASSLEGAFGNTIYF. The CDR3, as DNA: TGTGCCAGCAGCTTAGAGGGGGCCTTTGGAAACACCATATATTTT.